These 16 T cell receptor beta chains were sequenced from one sample in a study of T-cell reconstitution after alpha-beta-depleted transplantation in children listed by TCRdb under 2016. Library preparation used PCR. Instrument on record: Illumina HiSeq 2500. TCR libraries were prepared with molecular barcoding, using unique molecular identifiers to normalize TCRbeta repertoire quantification. TCRdb reprocessed the public reads (quality trimming at Q25 with fastp, clone calling with MiXCR) and kept in-frame beta chains. Rows matching on CDR3 protein sequence are summarized as one entry with the most common DNA and genes. The sample table holds 190,000 or so distinct CDR3 sequences, of which about 14% were seen once. The top ten hold approximately 13% of the sample. This material consisted of PBMCs from the stem cell graft donor, taken from the stem cell graft. The receptor source for this set is a human donor who donated a stem cell graft to a child with acute lymphoblastic leukemia.

In its sample, this clonotype was seen many times. V and J are TRBV15 and TRBJ2-1, with 10 bases identical to TRBD2. CDR3 length: 13 residues. Germline V gene sequence: CDR1 LNHNV, CDR2 YYDKDF (reference sequence). Trimming cost V 8 bases and J 8 bases; bases outside gene matches: 6. DNA of the CDR3: TGTGCCACCTCAGCGGGAGGGCCGTATGAGCAGTTCTTC. As protein: CATSAGGPYEQFF. Based on the CDR3 plus reference TRBV15 and TRBJ2-1, the full variable domain is DAMVIQNPRYQVTQFGKPVTLSCSQTLNHNVMYWYQQKSSQAPKLLFHYYDKDFNNEADTPDNFQSRRPNTSFCFLDIRSPGLGDTAMYLCATSAGGPYEQFFGPGTRLTVL.

The sample holds many counts of this clonotype. The chain is built from TRBV5-1 and TRBJ2-7, with 9 bases that match TRBD2. After removal of 0 bases from V and 5 bases from J, the junction contained 6 bases not matched to a gene. Germline assignment: CDR1 SGHRS and CDR2 YFSETQ. The length of the CDR3 is 15 residues. The CDR3 loop reads CASSLAAGGLHEQYF. In nucleotides, the CDR3 is TGCGCCAGCAGCTTGGCGGCGGGAGGGCTGCACGAGCAGTACTTC.

With regard to this clonotype: A read error may be the cause here, since a much bigger clone is one base away. This rearrangement joins TRBV5-4 to TRBJ2-2; D remains unclear. The CDR3 sequence is 13 residues long. Germline V gene sequence: CDR1 SGHNT, CDR2 YYREEE (reference sequence). The V end lost 0 bases, the J end lost 7 bases, and 7 bases lay between the germline ends. As DNA, the CDR3 is TGTGCCAGCAGCTTGGGGAGTCTCGGGGAGCTGTTTTTT. Translating it yields CASSLGSLGELFF. Full variable domain (remainder filled in from reference TRBV5-4 and TRBJ2-2): ETGVTQSPTHLIKTRGQQVTLRCSSQSGHNTVSWYQQALGQGPQFIFQYYREEENGRGNFPPRFSGLQFPNYSSELNVNALELDDSALYLCASSLGSLGELFFGEGSRLTVL.

This clonotype was counted many times. V usage is TRBV6-1 and J usage is TRBJ2-3, with TRBD2 matching over 10 bases. The CDR3 spans 16 residues. J gave up 5 bases and V 2 bases, and 7 bases lay outside the gene matches. Germline CDR1 and CDR2: MNHNS and SASEGT. DNA for the CDR3: TGTGCCAGCAGTGAATTCCTAGCGGGAGCTCTAGATACGCAGTATTTT. This sequence encodes CASSEFLAGALDTQYF.

The chain has TRBV7-2 and TRBJ1-1, with a tentative D call TRBD1 (6 bases). The CDR3 length is 16 residues. Germline values: CDR1 SGHTA, CDR2 FQGNSA. The V and J ends lost 2 bases and 0 bases respectively, with 13 bases between them. The CDR3 coding sequence is TGTGCCAGCAGCTTAATGGGGGCGAACTTGAACACTGAAGCTTTCTTT. It encodes CASSLMGANLNTEAFF.

As regards this clonotype: One end of the junction varies from germline; a read error may be responsible. This rearrangement joins TRBV9 to TRBJ2-7; tentatively, D is TRBD2 (6 bases). Germline V gene lookup returns CDR1 SGDLS and CDR2 YYNGEE. The CDR3 totals 17 residues. The CDR3 bases are TGTGCCGGCAGCGGACCGGGACTTGCATCGGGGGCCTACGAGCAGTACTTC. The encoded protein is CAGSGPGLASGAYEQYF. Complete variable domain (other parts from reference TRBV9 and TRBJ2-7): DSGVTQTPKHLITATGQRVTLRCSPRSGDLSVYWYQQSLDQGLQFLIQYYNGEERAKGNILERFSAQQFPDLHSELNLSSLELGDSALYFCAGSGPGLASGAYEQYFGPGTRLTVT.

The table lists this clonotype with many counts. The genes are TRBV20-1 and TRBJ2-7, with D unresolved. Trimming shortened V by 0 bases and J by 13 bases, and 16 bases separated the two germline ends. This CDR3 spans 12 amino acids. Germline V gene sequence: CDR1 DFQATT, CDR2 SNEGSKA (reference sequence). The CDR3, as DNA: TGCAGTGCTAGAGATCAGGCGGATTTAGCCTACTTC. Translation: CSARDQADLAYF.

This clonotype occurred a few times. The CDR3 loop is CASSGGGYEQYF. Here the CDR3 DNA reads TGTGCCAGCAGCGGGGGGGGATACGAGCAGTACTTC. The chain recombines TRBV11-2 with TRBJ2-7; TRBD2 matches 7 bases. V gave up 5 bases and J gave up 4 bases; unmatched junction bases: 2. The CDR3 sequence is 12 residues long. The germline CDR1 and CDR2 sequences are SGHAT and FQNNGV.

The chain couples TRBV7-9 to TRBJ1-2, with D unclear. The germline V gene encodes CDR1 SEHNR and CDR2 FQNEAQ (reference sequence). The CDR3 is 15 residues long. Trimming left V 1 base short and J 2 bases short, with 11 bases between. Here the CDR3 reads CASSLGSHRNYGYTF. CDR3 sequence (DNA): TGTGCCAGCAGCTTAGGGTCTCACAGAAACTATGGCTACACCTTC.

This clonotype turned up a few times. The rearrangement links TRBV18 to TRBJ1-1; no clear D. There are 15 residues in the CDR3. Trimming shortened V by 3 bases and J by 1 base, and 12 bases separated the two germline ends. CDR1 KGHSH and CDR2 LQKENI come from the germline V gene. CDR3 DNA sequence: TGTGCCAGCTCACCCGGCCGGGCGGCGAACACTGAAGCTTTCTTT. Protein product: CASSPGRAANTEAFF. The complete variable domain, with remaining parts taken from reference TRBV18 and TRBJ1-1, reads NAGVMQNPRHLVRRRGQEARLRCSPMKGHSHVYWYRQLPEEGLKFMVYLQKENIIDESGMPKERFSAEFPKEGPSILRIQQVVRGDSAAYFCASSPGRAANTEAFFGQGTRLTVV.

The chain uses TRBV19 and TRBJ2-3; 8 bases are a match to TRBD2. V shed 10 bases and J 5 bases; nucleotides not matched to a gene: 17. From germline, CDR1 is LNHDA and CDR2 SQIVND (reference sequence). This CDR3 is built from 16 residues. The CDR3 DNA reads as TGTGCCATCAGCCTCGGACTAGCCATGTCTGTAGATACGCAGTATTTT. Protein sequence: CAISLGLAMSVDTQYF.

This clonotype was seen ten or more times. This chain connects TRBV20-1 to TRBJ2-1; a possible D gene is TRBD2 (6 bases). CDR1 is DFQATT, CDR2 SNEGSKA, per germline (reference sequence). The CDR3 is 14 residues long. Trimming stripped 6 bases from V and 2 bases from J, with 14 bases between. CDR3 protein: CSAGREKAYNEQFF. CDR3 nucleotide sequence: TGCAGTGCGGGACGGGAGAAGGCCTACAATGAGCAGTTCTTC.

This clonotype occurred many times. V usage is TRBV7-9 and J usage is TRBJ2-2; D not certain. This CDR3 is 13 amino acids long. Trimming pared 1 base from V and 5 bases from J, leaving 5 bases between. The V gene's germline CDR1 is SEHNR and CDR2 FQNEAQ (reference sequence). CDR3 nucleotide sequence: TGTGCCAGCAGCTTAGTGGAGACCGGGGAGCTGTTTTTT. Protein product: CASSLVETGELFF. Full variable domain (remainder filled in from reference TRBV7-9 and TRBJ2-2): DTGVSQNPRHKITKRGQNVTFRCDPISEHNRLYWYRQTLGQGPEFLTYFQNEAQLEKSRLLSDRFSAERPKGSFSTLEIQRTEQGDSAMYLCASSLVETGELFFGEGSRLTVL.

This clonotype was counted many times. This sequence joins TRBV20-1 and TRBJ2-1; 13 nucleotides agree with TRBD2. Germline V gene sequence: CDR1 DFQATT, CDR2 SNEGSKA (reference sequence). The CDR3 spans 16 residues. J gave up 4 bases and V 3 bases, and 6 bases lay outside the gene matches. The chain's CDR3 is CSASFRGLAGYNEQFF. The CDR3 DNA sequence: TGCAGTGCTAGTTTTAGGGGACTAGCGGGATACAATGAGCAGTTCTTC.

In its sample, this clonotype was seen many times. This rearrangement joins TRBV20-1 to TRBJ2-7; 8 bases match TRBD2. The CDR3 sequence is 15 residues long. Germline CDR1 DFQATT, CDR2 SNEGSKA (reference sequence). The ends lost 2 bases at V and 3 bases at J; junction bases unmatched: 9. CDR3 sequence: CSARSSGAGVYEQYF. The CDR3 nucleotides read TGCAGTGCTAGATCGTCAGGAGCGGGAGTCTACGAGCAGTACTTC.

The genes are TRBV29-1 and TRBJ1-1, with D maybe TRBD1 (6 bases). This CDR3 is built from 13 residues. Trimming took off 0 bases at V and 10 bases at J, with 15 bases between the two ends. Germline CDR1 SQVTM, CDR2 ANQGSEA. In nucleotides, the CDR3 is TGCAGCGTTGAAGACGTCGGAAAGGGGGTAGCTTTCTTT. It encodes CSVEDVGKGVAFF.